This T cell receptor beta chain is drawn from a study of T cell changes during pregnancy in multiple sclerosis. Profiling relied on immunoSEQ multiplex PCR, and the TCRdb table lists in-frame clones only, not all of them. The sample gives about 100,000 clones, approximately 92% of which show up once; more than 1.5% is in the top ten. The origin of this receptor is a female donor with multiple sclerosis, enrolled in a pregnancy study. Source: peripheral blood, taken after pregnancy.

CDR3 nucleotide sequence: TGTGCCAGCAGCTCTCACATAGCGGGCCAAGAGACCCAGTACTTC. Amino acids: CASSSHIAGQETQYF. The chain carries TRBV7-8 and TRBJ2-5; 7 bases match TRBD2. Trimming at V came to 4 bases and at J to 1 base, leaving 6 bases not matched to a gene. Germline V gene sequence: CDR1 SGHVS, CDR2 FQNEAQ. This CDR3 region has 15 residues.